This TCR beta chain came from a study of human T cells and chemical hapten exposure (dated by TCRdb to about 2021). For the wider study: For sensitization, 2% DPC in acetone was applied to a 2 cm by 2 cm area of upper inner arm skin. Patch testing was performed on the upper back with Finn chambers containing 0.01% DPC, and the patch tests were scored after 6 days according to International Contact Dermatitis Research Group standards. Throughout the roughly 23-week study period, patients were also given weekly therapeutic DPC doses on the scalp. Roughly 30 alopecia patients provided blood for TCR sequencing at one to four time points (pre-sensitization, 2, 6 and 24 weeks). Blood samples were taken from patients before sensitization (week 0) and at 2, 6 and about 24 weeks after DPC sensitization. Libraries were combined into a pool for sequencing, and differences in TCR yield between samples came mainly from small differences in library volumes within the pool. The mostly female patient cohort included alopecia areata with under or over 50% scalp involvement, alopecia totalis and alopecia universalis. In alopecia patients, the study followed how the peripheral blood TCR repertoire changed in vivo over primary and secondary sensitization to diphenylcyclopropenone (DPC), a hapten.

Overall results and qualifications from the work: DPC sensitization did not change the number of TCRs with a frequency above 1 in 1000, and there was no evidence of changes in global repertoire structure. Because every patient had alopecia, a presumed autoimmune disease, the patients' immune response might differ from that of healthy individuals. Patch test score correlated positively with the number of PT1 expanded TCRs, reaching significance at thresholds 8, 16 and 32 but not at 4. Expanded TCRs formed significantly more large CDR3 similarity clusters than pre-sensitization or healthy control sets, consistent with antigen-driven responses. After repeated subsampling, changes were observed in the strength of the expansion versus patch-test correlation and in the threshold at which the correlation became significant.

Library prep was done by RACE. The instrument was a NextSeq 500. During library preparation, unique molecular identifiers were attached to individual cDNA molecules so that TCRs could be counted in a quantitative, reproducible way. From each blood RNA sample, both TCR alpha and TCR beta chains were sequenced. Concerning the study's data processing: The median number of TCRs per sample was 85,000 to 100,000, ranging from about 23,224 to 700,000. V, J and CDR3 annotation of the TCR reads was performed with the Decombinator software suite. For PS versus PT1 abundance plots, all samples were subsampled to the same number of TCRs (28,000). Expanded TCRs were defined as absent before sensitization and observed at least eight times at the 2-week time point. The public reads were reprocessed in TCRdb via fastp at Q25 and MiXCR, keeping in-frame beta chains. Duplicate CDR3 protein sequences are folded into a single record with the most common DNA and genes. These V and J calls are TCRdb output, not the study's own analysis. This sample gives about 350,000 distinct CDR3 sequences in total; about 6.3% of them show up just once. The top ten constitute around 5.8% of the sample.

In the paper's terms, the time point label means: patch test 2, 6 weeks after DPC sensitization. What the treatment or condition label conveys for this sample: therapeutic diphenylcyclopropenone sensitization with weekly scalp DPC. Blood at each patch-test visit was drawn before the patch test was applied. To be eligible, patients had to be aged 18 to 70, diagnosed with alopecia and judged suitable for DPC therapy, while pregnant patients were excluded. Unfractionated whole blood was collected in Tempus Blood RNA tubes, and total RNA was extracted from that blood. V and J are truncated by 4 bases and 9 bases respectively, leaving an intervening sequence of 18 bases. There are 14 amino acids in the CDR3, from cysteine to phenylalanine inclusive. Of all the DNA, just the CDR3 is kept, 42 bases in frame from base 1. For CDR1 and CDR2, the germline V gene lists SNHLY and FYNNEI. In the case of this clonotype: The specificity of this receptor is unknown. It has no much larger one-base neighbor in the sample; base qualities were not kept.

This receptor was identified in a woman under 30 with alopecia areata. Some clones in this sample may be carry-over from other donors' samples. The specimen comprised whole blood, sampled in connection with sensitization to the hapten diphenylcyclopropenone (DPC). Recombination linked TRBV2 to TRBJ2-5; the D element might be TRBD1 or TRBD2, as each aligns at 5 bases. The sequenced DNA: TGTGCCAGCAGTGCCGGGACCCCCTCTGAGGCCCAGTACTTC. Protein translation: CASSAGTPSEAQYF. Beyond the CDR3, the reference TRBV2 and TRBJ2-5 genes provide the residues; the full variable domain reads: EPEVTQTPSHQVTQMGQEVILRCVPISNHLYFYWYRQILGQKVEFLVSFYNNEISEKSEIFDDQFSVERPDGSNFTLKIRSTKLEDSAMYFCASSAGTPSEAQYFGPGTRLLVL.